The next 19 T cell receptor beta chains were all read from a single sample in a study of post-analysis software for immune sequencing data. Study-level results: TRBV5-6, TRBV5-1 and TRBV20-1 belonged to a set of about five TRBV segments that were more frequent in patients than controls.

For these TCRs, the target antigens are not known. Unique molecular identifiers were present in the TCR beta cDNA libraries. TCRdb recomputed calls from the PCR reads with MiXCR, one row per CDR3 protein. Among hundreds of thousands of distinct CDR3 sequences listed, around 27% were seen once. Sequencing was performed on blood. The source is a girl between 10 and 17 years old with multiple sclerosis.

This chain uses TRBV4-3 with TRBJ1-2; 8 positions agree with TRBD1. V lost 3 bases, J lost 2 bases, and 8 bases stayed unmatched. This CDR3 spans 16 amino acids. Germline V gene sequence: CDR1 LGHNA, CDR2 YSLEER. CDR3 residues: CASSHTGGARNYGYTF. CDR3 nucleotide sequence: TGCGCCAGCAGCCATACAGGGGGGGCTCGGAACTATGGCTACACCTTC.

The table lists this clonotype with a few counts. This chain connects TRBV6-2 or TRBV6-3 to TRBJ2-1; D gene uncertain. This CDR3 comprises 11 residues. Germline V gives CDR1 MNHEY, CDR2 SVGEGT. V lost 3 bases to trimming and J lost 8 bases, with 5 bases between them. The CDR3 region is CASSYPYEQFF. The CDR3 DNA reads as TGTGCCAGCAGTTATCCGTATGAGCAGTTCTTC.

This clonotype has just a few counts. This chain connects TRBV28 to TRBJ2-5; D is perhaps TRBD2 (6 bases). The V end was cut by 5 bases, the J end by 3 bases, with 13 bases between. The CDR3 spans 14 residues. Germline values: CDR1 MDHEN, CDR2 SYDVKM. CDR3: CASSIAWGEETQYF. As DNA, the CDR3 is TGTGCCAGCAGTATTGCATGGGGGGAAGAGACCCAGTACTTC.

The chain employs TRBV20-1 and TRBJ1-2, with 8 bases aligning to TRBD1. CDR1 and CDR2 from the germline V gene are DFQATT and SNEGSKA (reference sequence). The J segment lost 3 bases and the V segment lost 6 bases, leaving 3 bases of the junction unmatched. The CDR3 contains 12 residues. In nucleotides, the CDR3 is TGCAGTGCAGAACAGGGGGACTATGGCTACACCTTC. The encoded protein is CSAEQGDYGYTF.

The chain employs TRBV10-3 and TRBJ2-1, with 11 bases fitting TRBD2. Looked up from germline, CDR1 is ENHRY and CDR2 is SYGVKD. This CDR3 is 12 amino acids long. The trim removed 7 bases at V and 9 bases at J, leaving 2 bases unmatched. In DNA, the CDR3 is TGTGCCATCACCCTAGCGGGGGGTGAGCAGTTCTTC. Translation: CAITLAGGEQFF.

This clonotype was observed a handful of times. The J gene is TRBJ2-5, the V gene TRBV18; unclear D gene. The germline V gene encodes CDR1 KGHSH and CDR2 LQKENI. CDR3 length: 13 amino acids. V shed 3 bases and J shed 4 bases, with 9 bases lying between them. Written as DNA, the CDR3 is TGTGCCAGCTCACCGGGGTTCGGAGAGACCCAGTACTTC. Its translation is CASSPGFGETQYF.

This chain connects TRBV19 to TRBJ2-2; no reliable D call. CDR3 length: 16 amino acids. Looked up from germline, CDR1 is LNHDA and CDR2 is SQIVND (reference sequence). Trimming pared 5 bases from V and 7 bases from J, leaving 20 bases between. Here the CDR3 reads CASSQWIITAGGELFF. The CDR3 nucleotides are TGTGCCAGTAGTCAGTGGATAATCACGGCCGGCGGGGAGCTGTTTTTT.

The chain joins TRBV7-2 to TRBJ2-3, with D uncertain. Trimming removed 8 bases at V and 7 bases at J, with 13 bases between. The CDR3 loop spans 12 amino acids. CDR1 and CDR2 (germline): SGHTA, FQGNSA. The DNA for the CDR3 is TGTGCCAGCGGCTCAGATATATATACGCAGTATTTT. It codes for CASGSDIYTQYF.

In DNA, the CDR3 is TGCAGTGCAAAGGGGGCTCCTGAAGCTTTCTTT. Amino acids: CSAKGAPEAFF. J is TRBJ1-1 and V is TRBV20-1, with 7 bases that match TRBD1. With V trimmed by 6 bases and J by 6 bases, 4 bases remained unmatched. Germline V gene data show CDR1 as DFQATT and CDR2 as SNEGSKA (reference sequence). The CDR3 has 11 amino acids.

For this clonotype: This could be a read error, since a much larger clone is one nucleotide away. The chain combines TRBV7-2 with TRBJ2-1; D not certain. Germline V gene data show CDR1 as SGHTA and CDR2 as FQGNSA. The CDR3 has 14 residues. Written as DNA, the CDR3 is TGTGCCAGCAGCCCCCGGACCGGGTACAATGTGCAGTTCTTC. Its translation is CASSPRTGYNVQFF. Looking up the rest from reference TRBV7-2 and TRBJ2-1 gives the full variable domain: GAGVSQSPSNKVTEKGKDVELRCDPISGHTALYWYRQSLGQGLEFLIYFQGNSAPDKSGLPSDRFSAERTGGSVSTLTIQRTQQEDSAVYLCASSPRTGYNVQFFGPGTRLTVL.

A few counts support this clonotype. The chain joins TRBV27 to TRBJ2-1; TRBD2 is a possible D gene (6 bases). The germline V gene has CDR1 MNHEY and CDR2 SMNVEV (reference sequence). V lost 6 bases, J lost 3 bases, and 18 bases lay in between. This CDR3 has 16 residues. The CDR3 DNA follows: TGTGCCAGCAGCCCGGAGGGGTACCGGTTCTACAATGAGCAGTTCTTC. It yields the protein CASSPEGYRFYNEQFF.

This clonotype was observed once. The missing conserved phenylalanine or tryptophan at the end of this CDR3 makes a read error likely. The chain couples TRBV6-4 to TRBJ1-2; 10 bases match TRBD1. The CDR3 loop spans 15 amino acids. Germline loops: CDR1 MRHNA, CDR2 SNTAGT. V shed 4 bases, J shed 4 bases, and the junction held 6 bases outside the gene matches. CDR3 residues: CASSGTGGPSYGYTS. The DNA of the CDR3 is TGTGCCAGCAGTGGGACAGGGGGACCCTCCTATGGCTACACCTCC.

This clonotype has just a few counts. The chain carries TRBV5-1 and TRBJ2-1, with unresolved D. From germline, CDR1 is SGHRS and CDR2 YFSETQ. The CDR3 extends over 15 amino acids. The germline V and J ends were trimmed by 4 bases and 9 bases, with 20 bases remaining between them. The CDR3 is CASSILLGSTSEQFF. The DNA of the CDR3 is TGCGCCAGCAGCATACTCTTAGGGTCCACAAGTGAGCAGTTCTTC.

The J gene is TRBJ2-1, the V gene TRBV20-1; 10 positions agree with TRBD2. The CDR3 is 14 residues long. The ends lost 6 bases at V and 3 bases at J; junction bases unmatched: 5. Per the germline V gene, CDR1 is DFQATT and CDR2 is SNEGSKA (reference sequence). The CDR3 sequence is CSASGTSVYNEQFF. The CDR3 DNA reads TGCAGTGCGTCCGGGACTAGCGTCTACAATGAGCAGTTCTTC.

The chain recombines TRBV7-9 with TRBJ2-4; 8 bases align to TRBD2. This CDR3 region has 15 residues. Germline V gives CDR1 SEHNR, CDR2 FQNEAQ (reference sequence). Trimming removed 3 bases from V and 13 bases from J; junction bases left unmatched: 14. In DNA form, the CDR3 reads TGTGCCAGCAGCTTCTCAGCGGGAGCGCACTGGGAGCAGTACTTC. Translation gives CASSFSAGAHWEQYF.

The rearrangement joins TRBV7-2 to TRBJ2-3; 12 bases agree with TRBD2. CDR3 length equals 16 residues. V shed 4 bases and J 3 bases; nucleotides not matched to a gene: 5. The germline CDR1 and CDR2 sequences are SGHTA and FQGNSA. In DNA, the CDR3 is TGTGCCAGCAGCTGGACACTAGCGGGAGGAACAGATACGCAGTATTTT. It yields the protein CASSWTLAGGTDTQYF.

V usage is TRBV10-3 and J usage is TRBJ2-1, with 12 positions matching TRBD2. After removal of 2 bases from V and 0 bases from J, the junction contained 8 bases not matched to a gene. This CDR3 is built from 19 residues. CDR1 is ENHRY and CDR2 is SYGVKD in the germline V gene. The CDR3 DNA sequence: TGTGCCATCAGTGAGCCCCTAGCGGGGGGGCTTGGCTCCTACAATGAGCAGTTCTTC. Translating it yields CAISEPLAGGLGSYNEQFF.

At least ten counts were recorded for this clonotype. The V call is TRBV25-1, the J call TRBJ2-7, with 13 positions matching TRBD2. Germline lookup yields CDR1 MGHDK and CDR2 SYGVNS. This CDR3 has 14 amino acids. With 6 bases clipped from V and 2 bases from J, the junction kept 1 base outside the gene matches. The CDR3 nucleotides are TGTGCCAGCAGAGGACTAGCGGGAGCCTACGAGCAGTACTTC. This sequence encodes CASRGLAGAYEQYF.

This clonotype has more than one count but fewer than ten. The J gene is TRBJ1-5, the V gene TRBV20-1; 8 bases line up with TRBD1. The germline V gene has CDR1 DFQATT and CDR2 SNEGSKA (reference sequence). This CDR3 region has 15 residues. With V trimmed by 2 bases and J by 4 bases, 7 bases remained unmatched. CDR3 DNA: TGCAGTGCTAGACCCACAACAGGGGGGAATCAGCCCCAGCATTTT. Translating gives CSARPTTGGNQPQHF.